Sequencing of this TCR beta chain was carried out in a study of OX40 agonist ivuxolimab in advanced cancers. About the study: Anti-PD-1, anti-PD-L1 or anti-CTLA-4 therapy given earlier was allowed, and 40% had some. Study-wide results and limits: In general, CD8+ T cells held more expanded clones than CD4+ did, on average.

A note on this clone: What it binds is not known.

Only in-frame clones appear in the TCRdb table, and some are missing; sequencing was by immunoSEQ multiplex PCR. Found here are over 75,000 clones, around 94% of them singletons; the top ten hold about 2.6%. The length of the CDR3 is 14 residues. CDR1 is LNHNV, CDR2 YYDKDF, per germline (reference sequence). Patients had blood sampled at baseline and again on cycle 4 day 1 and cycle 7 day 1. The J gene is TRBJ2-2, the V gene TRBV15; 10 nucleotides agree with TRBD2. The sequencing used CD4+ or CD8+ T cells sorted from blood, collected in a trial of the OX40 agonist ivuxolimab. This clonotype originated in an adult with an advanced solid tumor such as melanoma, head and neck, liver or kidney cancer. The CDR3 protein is CATLQREGTGELFF. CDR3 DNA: TGTGCAACCCTACAGCGGGAGGGTACCGGGGAGCTGTTTTTT.